Each of the 22 T cell receptor beta chains below was sequenced from the same sample in a study of regulatory T cells in long-lasting Graves disease. Building the TCR beta libraries relied on iRepertoire HTBI primers, and CDR3 regions underwent Arm-PCR. MiXCR was run by TCRdb on the multiplex PCR reads, yielding one entry per CDR3 protein. The data hold about 310,000 distinct CDR3 sequences, with about 20% observed a single time. As for time point: newly diagnosed GD, antithyroid drugs for less than 3 months. After RNA was extracted from PBMCs, the TCR library was made from it. The sample was peripheral blood mononuclear cells (PBMCs), taken at new diagnosis, from a patient treated with antithyroid drugs. These receptors were obtained from a female donor with Graves disease.

This clonotype was counted a few times. The chain carries TRBV9 and TRBJ1-2, with a tentative D call TRBD1 (5 bases). The CDR3 contains 14 residues. V was cut by 0 bases and J by 6 bases, with 12 bases left in between. The germline V gene has CDR1 SGDLS and CDR2 YYNGEE. The chain's CDR3 is CASSVGDSDHGYTF. The DNA of the CDR3 is TGTGCCAGCAGCGTAGGAGACAGTGATCATGGCTACACCTTC.

Many counts were recorded for this clonotype. The chain employs TRBV28 and TRBJ2-1, with 9 bases matching TRBD2. Trimming removed 4 bases from V and 5 bases from J; junction bases left unmatched: 3. The CDR3 sequence is 14 residues long. The germline CDR1 and CDR2 sequences are MDHEN and SYDVKM. The DNA of the CDR3 is TGTGCCAGCAGTTCTAGCGGGGTTCACAATGAGCAGTTCTTC. Its protein is CASSSSGVHNEQFF.

For this clonotype: This may come from a read error, since a much larger clone is one base off. The chain uses TRBV6-4 and TRBJ2-4; 7 bases line up with TRBD1. The end of the DNA fits TRBJ2-5 better, so the J call may be wrong. The CDR3 totals 16 residues. In germline, CDR1 is MRHNA, CDR2 SNTAGT. CDR3 loop: CASSFPGQWDAETQYF. Here the CDR3 DNA reads TGTGCCAGCAGTTTTCCGGGACAGTGGGATGCGGAGACCCAGTACTTC.

This clonotype was seen more than once but under ten times. This chain joins TRBV11-3 and TRBJ2-1; weak D call: TRBD2 (6 bases). V lost 6 bases and J 5 bases, leaving 8 bases between the germline ends. CDR1 and CDR2 (germline): SGHNT, YENEEA. This CDR3 region has 12 residues. The chain's CDR3 is CASSRLDNEQFF. The CDR3 DNA reads as TGTGCCAGCAGTCGACTAGACAATGAGCAGTTCTTC.

CDR3 nucleotide sequence: TGCAGTGCTAGACACCGGGACAGCGAGCAGTACTTC. Encoded protein: CSARHRDSEQYF. This chain joins TRBV20-1 and TRBJ2-7, with 7 bases aligning to TRBD1. This CDR3 region has 12 residues. V shed 2 bases, J shed 6 bases, and the junction held 4 bases outside the gene matches. CDR1 and CDR2 (germline): DFQATT, SNEGSKA (reference sequence).

This chain joins TRBV12-3 or TRBV12-4 and TRBJ2-1; TRBD2 agrees at 10 bases. V lost 1 base and J lost 11; bases outside the gene matches: 5. The CDR3 length is 14 residues. The CDR3 region has the DNA TGTGCCAGCAGTTTAGGGACTAGCGGAAATCAGCAGTTCTTC. It is translated as CASSLGTSGNQQFF.

A few counts support this clonotype. The chain has TRBV11-3 and TRBJ2-1; 8 bases map to TRBD1. This CDR3 region has 15 residues. Germline CDR1 reads SGHNT; CDR2 reads YENEEA. V shed 4 bases, J shed 7 bases, and the junction held 9 bases outside the gene matches. The CDR3, as DNA: TGTGCCAGCAGCTCCGGACAGGGTTTTAGGAATGAGCAGTTCTTC. Its protein is CASSSGQGFRNEQFF.

This clonotype was seen repeatedly, ten times or more. The CDR3 nucleotides are TGCGCCAGCAGCACCGGGACAATGAATGAAAAACTGTTTTTT. It translates to CASSTGTMNEKLFF. The chain uses TRBV5-1 and TRBJ1-4; perhaps TRBD1 as D (6 bases). V was trimmed by 4 bases and J by 5 bases, leaving 12 bases between them. Germline CDR1 is SGHRS and CDR2 is YFSETQ. The CDR3 contains 14 residues.

V usage is TRBV27 and J usage is TRBJ1-1, with D maybe TRBD1 (6 bases). V lost 5 bases, J lost 1 base, and 14 bases lay in between. Germline CDR1 reads MNHEY; CDR2 reads SMNVEV (reference sequence). The CDR3 is made up of 15 amino acids. The CDR3 region is CASSHSTGRNTEAFF. Here the CDR3 DNA reads TGTGCCAGCAGTCACTCGACAGGTCGGAACACTGAAGCTTTCTTT.

A few counts support this clonotype. The genes are TRBV20-1 and TRBJ2-1; 12 bases align to TRBD1. CDR3 length: 14 residues. Trimming at V came to 5 bases and at J to 2 bases, leaving 1 base not matched to a gene. Germline values: CDR1 DFQATT, CDR2 SNEGSKA (reference sequence). CDR3 coding DNA: TGCAGTGCTGGGACAGGGGGCGCCTACAATGAGCAGTTCTTC. It is translated as CSAGTGGAYNEQFF.

There are many counts of this clonotype. The rearrangement links TRBV20-1 to TRBJ2-1, with TRBD2 matching over 14 bases. After removal of 6 bases from V and 3 bases from J, the junction contained 10 bases not matched to a gene. CDR3 length equals 17 residues. CDR1 and CDR2 (germline): DFQATT, SNEGSKA (reference sequence). The CDR3 region is CSAMGLAGVVIYNEQFF. The CDR3 DNA sequence: TGCAGTGCGATGGGACTAGCGGGAGTCGTAATCTACAATGAGCAGTTCTTC.

This chain uses TRBV2 with TRBJ2-7; TRBD1 agrees at 10 bases. Germline assignment: CDR1 SNHLY and CDR2 FYNNEI. The CDR3 loop spans 14 amino acids. J lost 2 bases, V lost 8 bases, and 6 bases had no gene match. CDR3 DNA: TGTGCCAGCGGGGACAGGGGTCCCCCCTACGAGCAGTACTTC. Amino acid sequence: CASGDRGPPYEQYF.

This clonotype was seen repeatedly, ten times or more. This sequence joins TRBV19 and TRBJ1-2, with D possibly matching TRBD1 (5 bases). This CDR3 region has 13 residues. Germline V gene sequence: CDR1 LNHDA, CDR2 SQIVND (reference sequence). V lost 7 bases, J lost 3 bases, and 12 bases lay in between. This CDR3 reads CASTVDSYYGYTF. The CDR3 bases are TGTGCCAGTACCGTCGACAGTTACTATGGCTACACCTTC.

This clonotype was counted only a few times. A clone one base away is much larger, so this may be a read error. The chain links TRBV7-9 to TRBJ2-5; perhaps TRBD2 as D (6 bases). Germline loops: CDR1 SEHNR, CDR2 FQNEAQ (reference sequence). CDR3 length: 16 amino acids. Here the CDR3 reads CASSLATSIYQETQCF. The CDR3 bases are TGTGCCAGCAGCTTGGCCACTAGCATTTACCAAGAGACCCAGTGCTTC.

This clonotype is a singleton in its sample. The chain links TRBV20-1 to TRBJ2-1; D might be TRBD2 (7 bases). The germline V and J ends were trimmed by 5 bases and 8 bases, with 22 bases remaining between them. Germline V gene data show CDR1 as DFQATT and CDR2 as SNEGSKA (reference sequence). The CDR3 extends over 15 amino acids. CDR3 sequence: CSAEQRIGGGDEQFF. The CDR3, as DNA: TGCAGTGCTGAGCAAAGGATAGGGGGGGGGGATGAGCAGTTCTTC.

Ten or more counts support this clonotype. The chain has TRBV15 and TRBJ1-6; D remains ambiguous. The CDR3 extends over 17 amino acids. Germline V gene lookup returns CDR1 LNHNV and CDR2 YYDKDF (reference sequence). V shed 3 bases and J shed 0 bases, with 12 bases lying between them. The CDR3 here is CATSRILQSSYNSPLHF. In nucleotides, the CDR3 is TGTGCCACCAGCAGGATCCTGCAAAGCTCCTATAATTCACCCCTCCACTTT.

This clonotype has ten or more counts. The chain combines TRBV28 with TRBJ2-7; D gene ambiguous. The CDR3 spans 12 residues. The V end was cut by 7 bases, the J end by 0 bases, with 7 bases between. Germline-derived CDR1 and CDR2 are MDHEN and SYDVKM. The DNA for the CDR3 is TGTGCCAGCATCGGCAACTCCTACGAGCAGTACTTC. Translation gives CASIGNSYEQYF.

Ten or more counts support this clonotype. The chain links TRBV11-2 to TRBJ2-7; the D gene is possibly TRBD2 (6 bases). Per the germline V gene, CDR1 is SGHAT and CDR2 is FQNNGV. CDR3 length equals 14 residues. Trimming pared 0 bases from V and 3 bases from J, leaving 9 bases between. The CDR3 is CASSLDGGNYEQYF. CDR3 coding DNA: TGTGCCAGCAGCTTAGATGGCGGGAACTACGAGCAGTACTTC.

The chain joins TRBV15 to TRBJ2-1, with a weak D call TRBD2 (5 bases). The CDR3 length is 12 residues. Between the trimmed V and J ends, which lost 10 bases and 5 bases, there was a span of 12 bases. Germline V gene sequence: CDR1 LNHNV, CDR2 YYDKDF (reference sequence). CDR3 in amino acids: CANSRDHNEQFF. CDR3 nucleotides: TGTGCCAACTCCCGGGATCACAATGAGCAGTTCTTC.

This clonotype was seen many times. At one boundary the junction diverges from the germline segment, which might be a read error. The rearrangement uses TRBV5-5 and TRBJ1-1; a possible D gene is TRBD1 (6 bases). This CDR3 has 14 residues. Germline values: CDR1 SGHKS, CDR2 YYEKEE (reference sequence). The DNA for the CDR3 is TGTCCCAGCAGCTTCAGGGGTTCTGACACTGAAGCTTTCTTT. The encoded protein is CPSSFRGSDTEAFF.

This clonotype was recorded many times. V usage is TRBV6-1 and J usage is TRBJ2-5, with a tentative D call TRBD1 (6 bases). The CDR3 covers 13 residues. V lost 8 bases, J lost 3 bases, and 13 bases lay in between. Per germline, CDR1 MNHNS and CDR2 SASEGT. The CDR3 DNA reads as TGTGCCAGCGGGCCGGGACACAAAGAGACCCAGTACTTC. It specifies CASGPGHKETQYF.

In its sample, this clonotype was seen many times. The chain links TRBV6-1 to TRBJ2-1, with TRBD2 identical over 10 bases. The CDR3 runs 19 residues. The V segment lost 6 bases and the J segment 4 bases; nucleotides outside the gene matches: 18. Germline V gene data show CDR1 as MNHNS and CDR2 as SASEGT. This CDR3 reads CASSSGRLAGAPIYNEQFF. In DNA form, the CDR3 reads TGTGCCAGCAGCTCGGGACGGCTAGCGGGAGCCCCCATTTACAATGAGCAGTTCTTC.